Below, 26 T cell receptor beta chains from the same sample are listed, as sequenced in a study of a mutant IDH1 vaccine in newly diagnosed glioma. Their antigens remain unidentified. The method was immunoSEQ multiplex PCR; TCRdb's version includes in-frame clones alone and lacks a portion of them. Of 13,000 or so clones listed, roughly 79% are singletons. Time point given: week 47, end of study. The vaccine gave 300 ug of a 20-mer mutant IDH1 peptide subcutaneously per dose. Sequenced here: PBMCs, sampled from a glioma patient whose treatment included an IDH1 peptide vaccine. These receptors came from a woman in her thirties or forties with glioma.

J is TRBJ2-7 and V is TRBV21-1; no check of the table's D call, TRBD1, against the DNA was made. TRBV21-1 is labeled a pseudogene. The CDR3 runs 16 residues. The CDR3 bases are TGTGCCAGCAGCAGACGTTCACAGGGGATTCCCTGGGAGCAGTACTTC. It specifies CASSRRSQGIPWEQYF.

The rearrangement joins TRBV5-1 to TRBJ2-7; the match to TRBD2 covers 10 bases. This CDR3 is built from 15 residues. V lost 2 bases, J lost 5 bases, and 7 bases stayed unmatched. Germline V gene sequence: CDR1 SGHRS, CDR2 YFSETQ. CDR3 amino acids: CASSLGAGGPHEQYF. The CDR3 DNA sequence: TGCGCCAGCAGCTTAGGAGCGGGAGGGCCCCACGAGCAGTACTTC.

J is TRBJ2-1 and V is TRBV7-9; the match to TRBD2 covers 8 bases. The CDR3 is 14 residues long. CDR1 is SEHNR, CDR2 FQNEAQ, per germline (reference sequence). Here the CDR3 DNA reads TGTGCAGCGCCGGGGGGGGTCCTCTACAATGAGCAGTTCTTC. Translated, it gives CAAPGGVLYNEQFF.

The chain is built from TRBV14 and TRBJ2-7; either TRBD1 or TRBD2 may fit D (5 bases each). V was cut by 4 bases and J by 5 bases, with 21 bases left in between. The germline CDR1 and CDR2 sequences are SGHDN and FVKESK. This CDR3 region has 16 residues. CDR3 amino acids: CASSPGTAPDHDEQYF. The DNA for the CDR3 is TGTGCCAGCAGCCCTGGGACCGCTCCCGACCACGACGAGCAGTACTTC.

The chain couples TRBV19 to TRBJ2-2; TRBD2 aligns across 8 bases. Germline V gives CDR1 LNHDA, CDR2 SQIVND (reference sequence). V dropped 5 bases and J dropped 4; count of bases not matched to a gene: 6. The CDR3 is 15 amino acids. CDR3 region: CASSSSGGVTGELFF. CDR3 DNA sequence: TGTGCCAGTAGTTCCTCGGGGGGGGTCACCGGGGAGCTGTTTTTT.

A few counts support this clone. The chain carries TRBV6-7 and TRBJ1-1; TRBD1 matches 7 bases. TRBV6-7 is annotated as an ORF whose role is uncertain. This CDR3 is 10 amino acids long. As DNA, the CDR3 is TGTAGGGGGCGGTCCTTCGAAGCTTTCTTT. Translating it yields CRGRSFEAFF.

The V gene is TRBV28, the J gene TRBJ2-1, with D unresolved. This CDR3 region has 16 residues. CDR1 is MDHEN and CDR2 is SYDVKM in the germline V gene. Trimming removed 8 bases at V and 4 bases at J, with 21 bases between. The CDR3 spells CASPSPNSPIYNEQFF. CDR3 nucleotides: TGTGCCAGCCCCAGCCCCAACTCTCCTATTTACAATGAGCAGTTCTTC.

CDR3 amino acids: CASSLETGSEKLFF. As DNA, the CDR3 is TGTGCCAGCAGCTTGGAGACAGGGTCTGAAAAACTGTTTTTT. The J gene is TRBJ1-4, the V gene TRBV11-1, with TRBD1 identical over 7 bases. Germline CDR1 is SGHAT and CDR2 is FQDESV (reference sequence). This CDR3 region has 14 residues. Trimming took 3 bases from V and 7 from J; bases not matched to a gene: 5.

The J gene is TRBJ2-7, the V gene TRBV7-2; no reliable D call. The CDR3 has 16 amino acids. The germline V and J ends were trimmed by 0 bases and 2 bases, with 14 bases remaining between them. Germline CDR1 SGHTA, CDR2 FQGNSA. The CDR3 DNA sequence: TGTGCCAGCAGCTTAGCCAGCGACATAGCCGCCTACGAGCAGTACTTC. It codes for CASSLASDIAAYEQYF.

The chain uses TRBV6-5 and TRBJ2-7; maybe TRBD1 (5 bases). The CDR3 consists of 14 residues. The V end lost 4 bases, the J end lost 5 bases, and 15 bases lay between the germline ends. Germline V gene data show CDR1 as MNHEY and CDR2 as SVGAGI. CDR3 amino acids: CASSFRGPFDEQYF. As DNA, the CDR3 is TGTGCCAGCAGTTTTAGGGGTCCCTTTGACGAGCAGTACTTC.

This clone came up a few times. This chain uses TRBV6-5 with TRBJ2-3, with D maybe TRBD1 (5 bases). The CDR3 contains 13 residues. Germline V gene data show CDR1 as MNHEY and CDR2 as SVGAGI. V dropped 7 bases and J dropped 2 bases, with 10 bases sitting between them. CDR3: CASNKGVTDTQYF. The DNA of the CDR3 is TGTGCCAGCAACAAAGGGGTCACAGATACGCAGTATTTT.

V is TRBV14 and J is TRBJ2-2; D might be TRBD2 (6 bases). The V gene's germline CDR1 is SGHDN and CDR2 FVKESK. The V and J ends lost 3 bases and 6 bases respectively, with 14 bases between them. The CDR3 is 15 residues long. The CDR3 is CASSQIGSRAGELFF. The CDR3 region has the DNA TGTGCCAGCAGCCAGATCGGGAGTAGGGCCGGGGAGCTGTTTTTT. The entire variable domain, with the rest obtained from reference TRBV14 and TRBJ2-2, is as follows: EAGVTQFPSHSVIEKGQTVTLRCDPISGHDNLYWYRRVMGKEIKFLLHFVKESKQDESGMPNNRFLAERTGGTYSTLKVQPAELEDSGVYFCASSQIGSRAGELFFGEGSRLTVL.

This chain links TRBV4-1 with TRBJ2-5; no clear D gene. This CDR3 has 14 amino acids. Germline V gives CDR1 MGHRA, CDR2 YSYEKL. V lost 1 base and J lost 6, with 12 bases in between. The chain's CDR3 is CASSQANTEKTQYF. DNA for the CDR3: TGCGCCAGCAGCCAAGCGAATACGGAGAAGACCCAGTACTTC.

The chain is built from TRBV7-2 and TRBJ2-6; D is perhaps TRBD1 (6 bases). Germline V lookup: CDR1 SGHTA, CDR2 FQGNSA. Trimming removed 10 bases at V and 2 bases at J, with 18 bases between. CDR3 length: 16 amino acids. The CDR3 region has the DNA TGTGCCATCCCCAGCTTTGGGACAACTGGGGCCAACGTCCTGACTTTC. Translated: CAIPSFGTTGANVLTF.

The chain recombines TRBV25-1 with TRBJ2-4; tentatively, D is TRBD1 (5 bases). The CDR3 is made up of 16 amino acids. The V and J ends lost 2 bases and 0 bases respectively, with 11 bases between them. Germline CDR1 is MGHDK and CDR2 is SYGVNS. This CDR3 reads CASSESDSLAKNIQYF. For the CDR3, the DNA is TGTGCCAGCAGTGAAAGCGACAGTCTAGCCAAAAACATTCAGTACTTC.

The V call is TRBV6-5, the J call TRBJ2-5; tentative D call: TRBD2 (6 bases). Judging by the DNA end, TRBJ2-7 fits better; the J call may be wrong. The CDR3 consists of 14 residues. Germline V gene data show CDR1 as MNHEY and CDR2 as SVGAGI. For the CDR3, the DNA is TGTGCCAGCAGTATAGCGGAGAGCTCCTACGAGCAGTACTTC. It yields the protein CASSIAESSYEQYF.

The chain uses TRBV9 and TRBJ2-7, with 8 positions matching TRBD1. Germline CDR1 reads SGDLS; CDR2 reads YYNGEE. This CDR3 contains 14 residues. After removal of 4 bases from V and 2 bases from J, the junction contained 5 bases not matched to a gene. Written as DNA, the CDR3 is TGTGCCAGCAGCCTAAGGACAGGGACCTACGAGCAGTACTTC. Its protein is CASSLRTGTYEQYF.

This chain links TRBV5-1 with TRBJ2-1, with D possibly matching TRBD2 (6 bases). Trimming stripped 0 bases from V and 5 bases from J, with 12 bases between. CDR3 size: 15 residues. Germline-derived CDR1 and CDR2 are SGHRS and YFSETQ. The CDR3 spells CASSLGGTGNNEQFF. The CDR3 nucleotides are TGCGCCAGCAGCTTGGGAGGGACTGGTAACAATGAGCAGTTCTTC.

The J gene is TRBJ2-4, the V gene TRBV7-9; 10 bases align to TRBD1. The V and J ends lost 2 bases and 1 base, in that order; junction bases with no gene match: 2. The CDR3 sequence is 16 residues long. Germline V CDR1 and CDR2: SEHNR, FQNEAQ (reference sequence). CDR3 region: CASSLLGQGAKNIQYF. DNA for the CDR3: TGTGCCAGCAGCTTATTGGGACAGGGGGCCAAAAACATTCAGTACTTC.

The chain couples TRBV13 to TRBJ2-5; D is possibly TRBD2 (6 bases). The CDR3 totals 14 residues. The germline gives CDR1 PRHDT, CDR2 FYEKMQ (reference sequence). Deletions cut 2 bases from V and 5 bases from J, with 12 bases between. The CDR3 loop reads CASSLRLAMETQYF. For the CDR3, the DNA is TGTGCCAGCAGCTTAAGGCTAGCGATGGAGACCCAGTACTTC.

This chain links TRBV7-3 with TRBJ2-3; 7 nucleotides line up with TRBD2. V trimming: 2 bases; J trimming: 5 bases; junction bases outside the gene matches: 7. The CDR3 length is 15 residues. From germline, CDR1 is SGHTA and CDR2 FQGTGA. DNA for the CDR3: TGTGCCAGCAGCTTAGAGGGCGCGGGAGTAGATACGCAGTATTTT. The encoded protein is CASSLEGAGVDTQYF.

The rearrangement uses TRBV6-1 and TRBJ2-7, with a possible D match to TRBD2 (5 bases). The CDR3 covers 10 residues. With 7 bases removed from V and 6 bases from J, the gap between germline ends came to 7 bases. Germline V lookup: CDR1 MNHNS, CDR2 SASEGT. CDR3 in DNA: TGTGCCAGCACTGGACTCGAGCAGTACTTC. Protein sequence: CASTGLEQYF.

J is TRBJ2-1 and V is TRBV27, with TRBD2 matching 8 bases. The CDR3 is 14 residues long. The junction had 1 base not matched to a gene; V was cut back by 2 bases and J by 4 bases. Germline CDR1 MNHEY, CDR2 SMNVEV (reference sequence). Written as DNA, the CDR3 is TGTGCCAGCAGTTTAACGGGGGGGTACAATGAGCAGTTCTTC. It codes for CASSLTGGYNEQFF.

V is TRBV5-6 and J is TRBJ1-6, with D unresolved. This CDR3 has 17 amino acids. Germline V CDR1 and CDR2: SGHDT, YYEEEE. V gave up 1 base and J gave up 8 bases, with 19 bases separating them. CDR3 sequence reads: CASSLSERVTKDSPLHF. CDR3 DNA: TGTGCCAGCAGCTTGTCTGAAAGGGTAACGAAGGATTCACCCCTCCACTTT. Filled out from reference TRBV5-6 and TRBJ1-6, the complete variable domain reads DAGVTQSPTHLIKTRGQQVTLRCSPKSGHDTVSWYQQALGQGPQFIFQYYEEEERQRGNFPDRFSGHQFPNYSSELNVNALLLGDSALYLCASSLSERVTKDSPLHFGNGTRLTVT.

The chain couples TRBV7-9 to TRBJ2-3; maybe TRBD2 (5 bases). Trimming cost V 2 bases and J 6 bases, with 15 bases left between them. The CDR3 has 15 residues. The germline V gene encodes CDR1 SEHNR and CDR2 FQNEAQ (reference sequence). The chain's CDR3 is CASSLWTGSIDTQYF. The CDR3 DNA reads TGTGCCAGCAGCTTATGGACGGGGAGTATTGATACGCAGTATTTT.

This clone was seen more than once but under ten times. The rearrangement joins TRBV27 to TRBJ2-7; 9 bases fit TRBD2. J lost 3 bases, V lost 6 bases, and 9 bases had no gene match. CDR3 length: 15 amino acids. Germline CDR1 reads MNHEY; CDR2 reads SMNVEV (reference sequence). The CDR3 is CASSNSGGKLYEQYF. Here the CDR3 DNA reads TGTGCCAGCAGCAACAGCGGGGGGAAACTCTACGAGCAGTACTTC.